This T cell receptor beta chain originates from a study of cytomegalovirus exposure and HLA in healthy donors. Study observations and caveats: Analyses of presence and absence presupposed an approximately uniform sequencing depth across donors. Most TCRs appeared rarely, but some public TCRs recurred in many donors.

This clone came up a few times. No antigen is known for it. The CDR3 extends over 14 amino acids. CDR1 and CDR2 (germline): MNHNS, SASEGT. V was pared by 11 bases and J by 0 bases, with 16 bases between. The PCR ran on 60 Vbeta and 13 Jbeta primers. Using immunoSEQ multiplex PCR, the repertoire was profiled, and TCRdb retains in-frame clones only, with some absent. This table has over 80,000 clones, less than 80% appearing once. The sequencing sample was made of PBMCs. The J gene is TRBJ1-1, the V gene TRBV6-1, with TRBD1 as a possible D gene (6 bases). This TCR was sampled from a middle-aged woman in good health and CMV-seronegative. The CDR3 DNA sequence: TGTGCCGGACATTTAGACAGGTTGAACACTGAAGCTTTCTTT. Protein: CAGHLDRLNTEAFF.